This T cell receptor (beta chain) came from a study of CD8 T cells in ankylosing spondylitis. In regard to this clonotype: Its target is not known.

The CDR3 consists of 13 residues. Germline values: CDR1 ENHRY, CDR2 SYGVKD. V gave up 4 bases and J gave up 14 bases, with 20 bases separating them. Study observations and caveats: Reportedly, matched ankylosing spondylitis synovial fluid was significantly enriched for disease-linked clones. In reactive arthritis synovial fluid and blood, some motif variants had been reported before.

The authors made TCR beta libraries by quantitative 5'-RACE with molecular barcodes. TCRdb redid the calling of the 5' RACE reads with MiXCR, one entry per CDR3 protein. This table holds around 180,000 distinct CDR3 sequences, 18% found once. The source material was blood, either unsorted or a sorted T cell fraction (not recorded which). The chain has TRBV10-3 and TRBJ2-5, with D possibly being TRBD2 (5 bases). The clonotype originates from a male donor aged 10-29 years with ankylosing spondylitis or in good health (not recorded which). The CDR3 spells CAISGSAEEDRYF. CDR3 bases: TGTGCCATCAGTGGTAGCGCCGAGGAGGACCGATACTTC.